This T cell receptor beta chain was found in a study of cytomegalovirus exposure and HLA in healthy donors. Overall study results and limits: Associated with HLA alleles at 0.05 false discovery rate in a later analysis were 16,951 TCR beta sequences.

The V gene's germline CDR1 is SGHVS and CDR2 FNYEAQ. Unmatched junction bases numbered 7, after V lost 3 bases and J lost 3 bases. The CDR3 runs to 15 residues. As to this clone: Its antigen is still unknown.

Primers: 60 Vbeta forward and 13 Jbeta reverse. Sequenced by immunoSEQ multiplex PCR; TCRdb stores in-frame clones only, minus some. Of over 150,000 clones listed, 77% were seen once; the top ten hold approximately 1.5%. Sequencing was done on a sample of PBMCs. V gene TRBV7-6 combines with J gene TRBJ2-7, with 8 bases that match TRBD2. The sequence was obtained from a woman in her twenties or thirties in good health and CMV-seropositive. CDR3 in amino acids: CASSLGGRLGYEQYF. The CDR3 bases are TGTGCCAGCAGCTTGGGCGGGAGGTTGGGCTACGAGCAGTACTTC.